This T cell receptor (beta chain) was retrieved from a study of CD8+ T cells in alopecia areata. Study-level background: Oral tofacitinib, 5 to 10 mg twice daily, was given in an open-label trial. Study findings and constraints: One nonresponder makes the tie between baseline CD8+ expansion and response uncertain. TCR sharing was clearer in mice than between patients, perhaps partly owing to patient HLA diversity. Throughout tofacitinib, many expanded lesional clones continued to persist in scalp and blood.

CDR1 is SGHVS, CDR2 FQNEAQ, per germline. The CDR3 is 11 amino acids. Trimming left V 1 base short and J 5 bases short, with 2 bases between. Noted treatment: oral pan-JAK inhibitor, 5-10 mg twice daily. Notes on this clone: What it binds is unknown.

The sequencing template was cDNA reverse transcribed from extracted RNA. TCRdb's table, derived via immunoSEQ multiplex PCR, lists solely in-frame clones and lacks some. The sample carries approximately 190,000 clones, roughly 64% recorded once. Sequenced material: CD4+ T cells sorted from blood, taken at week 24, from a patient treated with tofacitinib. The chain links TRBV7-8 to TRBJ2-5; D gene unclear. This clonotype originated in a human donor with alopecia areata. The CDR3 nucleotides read TGTGCCAGCAGCTTAGACGAGACCCAGTACTTC. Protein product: CASSLDETQYF. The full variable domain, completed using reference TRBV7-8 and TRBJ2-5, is GAGVSQSPRYKVAKRGQDVALRCDPISGHVSLFWYQQALGQGPEFLTYFQNEAQLDKSGLPSDRFFAERPEGSVSTLKIQRTQQEDSAVYLCASSLDETQYFGPGTRLLVL.